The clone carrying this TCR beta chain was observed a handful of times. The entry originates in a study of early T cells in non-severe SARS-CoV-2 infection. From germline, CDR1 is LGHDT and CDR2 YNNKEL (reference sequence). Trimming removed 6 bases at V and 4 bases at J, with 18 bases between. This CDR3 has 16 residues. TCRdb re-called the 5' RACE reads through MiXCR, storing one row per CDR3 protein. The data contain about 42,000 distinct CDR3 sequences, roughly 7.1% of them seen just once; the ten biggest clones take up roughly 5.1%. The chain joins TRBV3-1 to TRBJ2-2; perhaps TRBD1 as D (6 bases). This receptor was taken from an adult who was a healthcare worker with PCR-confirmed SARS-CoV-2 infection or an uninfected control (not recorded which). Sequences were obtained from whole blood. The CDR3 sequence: CASRNRDLATTGELFF. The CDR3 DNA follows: TGTGCCAGCAGGAACAGGGATTTAGCGACCACCGGGGAGCTGTTTTTT.